Listed below are T cell receptor beta chains from one sample, sequenced in a study of identical twins. TCRdb analysed the 5' RACE reads with MiXCR anew, one entry per CDR3 protein. The data show hundreds of thousands of distinct CDR3 sequences, over 5% seen once. Sequenced material: naive T cells sorted from blood. The source is a man aged 18 to 29 in good health. CDR3s include the opening cysteine and the closing phenylalanine or tryptophan. The D gene is left open where the match is weak. For some rows the clone size is stated as once, few or many, or as a class when expanded; others skip it.

>TRBV27|TRBJ1-6|TRBD1|15|.
CASSLYTGGNSPLHF
TGTGCCAGCAGTTTATATACAGGGGGAAACTCACCCCTCCACTTT
>TRBV5-1|TRBJ2-1|.|17|many
CASSLGTDLLNYNEQFF
TGCGCCAGCAGCTTGGGTACCGACTTATTGAACTACAATGAGCAGTTCTTC
>TRBV7-3|TRBJ2-7|TRBD1|14|.
CASSKGTGPYEQYF
TGTGCCAGCAGCAAAGGGACAGGGCCCTACGAGCAGTACTTC
>TRBV28|TRBJ2-1|.|14|few
CASRWGGEVIEQFF
TGTGCCAGCAGGTGGGGTGGGGAGGTCATTGAGCAGTTCTTC
>TRBV5-1|TRBJ1-4|.|14|few
CASSLDRVREKLFF
TGCGCCAGCAGCTTGGACAGGGTACGCGAAAAACTGTTTTTT
>TRBV7-2|TRBJ2-7|.|15|.
CASSLHQGRGVEQYF
TGTGCCAGCAGCTTACATCAGGGCCGCGGTGTCGAGCAGTACTTC
>TRBV6-1|TRBJ2-7|TRBD2|16|.
CASSPKSGTGSYEQYF
TGTGCCAGCAGCCCAAAGAGCGGGACGGGCTCCTACGAGCAGTACTTC
>TRBV6-1|TRBJ1-5|.|16|many
CASRPITGRVDQAQHF
TGTGCCAGCAGGCCAATCACGGGACGAGTGGACCAGGCCCAGCATTTT
>TRBV21-1|TRBJ2-5|.|10|.
CASSKKTQYF
TGTGCCAGCAGCAAGAAGACCCAGTACTTC
>TRBV20-1|TRBJ2-5|.|15|many
CSARDRPGGQETQYF
TGCAGTGCTAGAGATCGTCCAGGGGGGCAAGAGACCCAGTACTTC
>TRBV20-1|TRBJ1-3|.|15|many
CSAVNRASTGNTIYF
TGCAGTGCCGTAAACCGGGCTTCAACTGGAAACACCATATATTTT
>TRBV20-1|TRBJ2-3|TRBD2|16|many
CSASSGTSGRTDTQYF
TGCAGTGCTAGTTCCGGTACTAGCGGACGCACAGATACGCAGTATTTT
>TRBV28|TRBJ2-1|.|15|many
CASRRIGGNYNEQFF
TGTGCCAGCAGGAGGATAGGAGGGAACTACAATGAGCAGTTCTTC
>TRBV20-1|TRBJ2-5|TRBD1|14|many
CSATPGQGVQTQYF
TGCAGTGCTACACCGGGACAGGGAGTGCAGACCCAGTACTTC
>TRBV7-8|TRBJ2-2|.|14|.
CASSLAFPTGELFF
TGTGCCAGCAGCTTAGCATTCCCAACCGGGGAGCTGTTTTTT
>TRBV12-3/TRBV12-4|TRBJ2-6|TRBD1|16|few
CASSIWTGAGANVLTF
TGTGCCAGCAGTATCTGGACAGGGGCTGGGGCCAACGTCCTGACTTTC
>TRBV14|TRBJ2-1|TRBD2|15|many
CASRPTSGSYNEQFF
TGTGCCAGCAGACCGACTAGCGGCAGCTACAATGAGCAGTTCTTC
>TRBV21-1|TRBJ2-7|.|22|many
CASSKLGTGQSPSYRHSYEQYF
TGTGCCAGCAGCAAATTGGGTACGGGTCAGTCCCCAAGTTATCGCCACTCCTACGAGCAGTACTTC
>TRBV24-1|TRBJ2-1|TRBD2|14|few
CATSGKLAGGEQFF
TGTGCCACCAGTGGCAAACTAGCGGGAGGAGAGCAGTTCTTC
>TRBV20-1|TRBJ2-7|.|14|.
CSARPGLIKYEQYF
TGCAGTGCTAGACCGGGACTCATAAAGTACGAGCAGTACTTC
>TRBV29-1|TRBJ2-2|TRBD1|13|many
CSAGTGATGELFF
TGCAGCGCTGGGACAGGGGCCACCGGGGAGCTGTTTTTT
>TRBV3-1|TRBJ2-5|.|16|few
CASSQDSRQGRETQYF
TGTGCCAGCAGCCAAGATTCGAGGCAGGGAAGAGAGACCCAGTACTTC
>TRBV19|TRBJ2-1|.|13|many
CASSIDGLGEQFF
TGTGCCAGTAGTATAGATGGCTTAGGGGAACAGTTCTTC
>TRBV29-1|TRBJ2-2|.|13|many
CSVGGLNTGELFF
TGCAGCGTTGGAGGGCTGAACACCGGGGAGCTGTTTTTT
>TRBV28|TRBJ2-2|.|14|many
CASSSKLGTGELFF
TGTGCCAGCAGTTCCAAATTAGGGACCGGGGAGCTGTTTTTT
>TRBV12-3/TRBV12-4|TRBJ2-6|.|16|.
CASSFSMSSGANVLTF
TGTGCCAGCAGTTTTAGTATGAGCTCTGGGGCCAACGTCCTGACTTTC
>TRBV24-1|TRBJ2-2|.|16|few
CATSDLGQGRDGELFF
TGTGCCACCAGTGATTTAGGGCAGGGCCGGGACGGGGAGCTGTTTTTT
>TRBV12-3/TRBV12-4|TRBJ1-5|TRBD1|13|many
CASSWTGGQPQHF
TGTGCCAGCAGCTGGACAGGGGGTCAGCCCCAGCATTTT
>TRBV12-5|TRBJ1-1|.|13|many
CASGLVDDTEAFF
TGTGCTAGTGGTTTGGTAGATGACACTGAAGCTTTCTTT
>TRBV7-2|TRBJ2-1|.|11|many
CASSPAYEQFF
TGTGCCAGCAGCCCAGCATATGAGCAGTTCTTC
>TRBV12-3/TRBV12-4|TRBJ2-3|TRBD1|19|many
CASSAGDRGFRWGTDTQYF
TGTGCCAGCAGTGCGGGAGACAGGGGGTTTCGGTGGGGCACAGATACGCAGTATTTT
>TRBV5-1|TRBJ2-3|TRBD1|15|few
CASSLTQGAEDTQYF
TGCGCCAGCAGCCTTACCCAGGGGGCGGAAGATACGCAGTATTTT
>TRBV28|TRBJ1-5|TRBD1|16|many
CASSFLGTGDNQPQHF
TGTGCCAGCAGTTTCTTGGGGACAGGGGACAATCAGCCCCAGCATTTT
>TRBV13|TRBJ2-3|TRBD2|18|many
CASSLGTSGRGVTDTQYF
TGTGCCAGCAGCCTTGGGACTAGCGGGAGAGGTGTCACAGATACGCAGTATTTT
>TRBV5-1|TRBJ2-3|.|14|.
CASSSGRFPDTQYF
TGCGCCAGCAGCTCGGGACGTTTTCCAGATACGCAGTATTTT
>TRBV7-2|TRBJ2-1|TRBD1|15|many
CASSPGTVAYNEQFF
TGTGCCAGCAGCCCCGGGACAGTGGCCTACAATGAGCAGTTCTTC
>TRBV12-3/TRBV12-4|TRBJ2-7|TRBD2|15|many
CASSGSSSGSREQYF
TGTGCCAGCAGTGGATCTTCTAGCGGGAGTCGCGAGCAGTACTTC
>TRBV5-1|TRBJ2-6|TRBD1|15|few
CASSNRGTGANVLTF
TGCGCCAGCAGCAACAGGGGGACCGGGGCCAACGTCCTGACTTTC
>TRBV29-1|TRBJ2-4|TRBD1|13|many
CSVPSTGANIQYF
TGCAGCGTCCCGTCAACAGGGGCCAACATTCAGTACTTC
>TRBV6-2/TRBV6-3|TRBJ1-4|.|14|many
CASQRGRDVGKLFF
TGTGCCAGCCAAAGGGGCAGGGATGTCGGAAAACTGTTTTTT
>TRBV10-1|TRBJ2-2|TRBD2|15|many
CASSPLAGAPGELFF
TGCGCCAGCAGTCCCTTAGCGGGAGCTCCCGGGGAGCTGTTTTTT
>TRBV29-1|TRBJ2-3|.|15|many
CSVERRSASTDTQYF
TGCAGCGTCGAGAGGAGATCAGCTAGCACAGATACGCAGTATTTT
>TRBV11-2|TRBJ2-2|TRBD1|15|.
CASSFRDRVFGELFF
TGTGCCAGCAGTTTCAGGGACAGGGTGTTCGGGGAGCTGTTTTTT
>TRBV12-3/TRBV12-4|TRBJ2-1|.|13|few
CASSSDSDNEQFF
TGTGCCAGCAGTTCAGACAGTGACAATGAGCAGTTCTTC
>TRBV25-1|TRBJ2-5|.|13|few
CASSVGARETQYF
TGTGCCAGCAGTGTGGGGGCCCGAGAGACCCAGTACTTC
>TRBV18|TRBJ2-6|.|15|few
CASSMDSSGANVLTF
TGTGCCAGCTCAATGGACAGTTCTGGGGCCAACGTCCTGACTTTC
>TRBV25-1|TRBJ2-7|TRBD2|14|few
CASGRLAGFYEQYF
TGTGCCAGCGGGAGACTAGCGGGATTCTACGAGCAGTACTTC
>TRBV6-1|TRBJ2-2|TRBD1|15|.
CASRERTGPTGELFF
TGTGCCAGCAGGGAGAGGACAGGGCCCACCGGGGAGCTGTTTTTT
>TRBV27|TRBJ1-4|TRBD1|16|many
CASSVPGGLANEKLFF
TGTGCCAGCTCGGTGCCAGGGGGGCTTGCTAATGAAAAACTGTTTTTT
>TRBV6-2/TRBV6-3|TRBJ2-1|TRBD2|16|many
CASSKPTGTSRNEQFF
TGTGCCAGCAGTAAACCAACCGGGACTAGCAGGAATGAGCAGTTCTTC
>TRBV20-1|TRBJ2-1|.|13|few
CSARAAAHNEQFF
TGCAGTGCTAGAGCGGCGGCGCACAATGAGCAGTTCTTC
>TRBV11-2|TRBJ2-4|TRBD2|19|.
CASSPRHRGLALTKNIQYF
TGTGCCAGCAGCCCGAGGCATAGGGGACTAGCCTTGACCAAAAACATTCAGTACTTC
>TRBV7-9|TRBJ2-2|TRBD2|14|few
CAGGTSENTGELFF
TGTGCCGGGGGGACTAGCGAGAACACCGGGGAGCTGTTTTTT
>TRBV12-3/TRBV12-4|TRBJ2-7|.|15|.
CASSARGASSYEQYF
TGTGCCAGCAGTGCTCGGGGGGCGAGCTCCTACGAGCAGTACTTC
>TRBV29-1|TRBJ1-1|.|15|many
CSVEYWGTENTEAFF
TGCAGCGTTGAATACTGGGGCACCGAGAACACTGAAGCTTTCTTT
>TRBV5-1|TRBJ2-5|.|13|many
CASSFLDQETQYF
TGCGCCAGCAGCTTCCTCGACCAAGAGACCCAGTACTTC
>TRBV11-2|TRBJ1-5|.|13|many
CASSPEAWEPQHF
TGTGCCAGCAGCCCAGAGGCGTGGGAGCCCCAGCATTTT